This TCR beta chain derives from a study of T cells expressing NK-cell markers. Study-level findings and limits: Of the CD8+ T cell pool in roughly 6 donors, roughly 1.0-7.5% was accounted for by dominant NKG2C+ clonotypes.

This CDR3 is built from 15 residues. With the 5' RACE reads reprocessed, TCRdb shows one record per CDR3 protein and no DNA. The sample includes 300,000 or so distinct CDR3 sequences. Notes on this clonotype: The antigen is not known.

The source is a woman aged 18 to 75 in good health. This rearrangement joins TRBV12-3 or TRBV12-4 to TRBJ2-2; TCRdb gives TRBD2 as the D gene, but with no DNA this cannot be confirmed. Sequencing was performed on blood T cells: a sorted CD56 or NKG2C T cell subset, CD4+ or CD8+ T cells, or bulk PBMC T cells (not recorded which). The CDR3 loop is CASSSGGRVPGELFF.